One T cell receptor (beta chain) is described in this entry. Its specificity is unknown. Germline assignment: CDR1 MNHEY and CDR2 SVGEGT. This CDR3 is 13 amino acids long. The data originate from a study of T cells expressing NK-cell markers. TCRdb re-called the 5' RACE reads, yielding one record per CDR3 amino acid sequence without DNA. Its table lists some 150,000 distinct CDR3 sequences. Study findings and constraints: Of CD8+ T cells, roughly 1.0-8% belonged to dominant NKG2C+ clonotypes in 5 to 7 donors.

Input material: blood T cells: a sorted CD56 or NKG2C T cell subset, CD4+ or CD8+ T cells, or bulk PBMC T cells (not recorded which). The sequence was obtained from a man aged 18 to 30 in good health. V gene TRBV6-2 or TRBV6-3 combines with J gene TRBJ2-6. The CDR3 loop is CASTLSGANVLTF.